These T cell receptor beta chains were read from a single sample in a study of cytomegalovirus exposure and HLA in healthy donors. The protocol was immunoSEQ multiplex PCR, while the TCRdb copy is restricted to in-frame clones and leaves out a portion. The repertoire consists of 150,000 to 200,000 clones, with roughly 90% occurring once and the leading ten covering under 7%. Sequencing used PBMCs. The receptors shown here come from a woman aged 30 to 39 in good health and CMV-seronegative. CDR3s include the opening cysteine and the closing phenylalanine or tryptophan. Each record gives: CDR3 protein, CDR3 DNA, D gene, V gene, J gene, clone size. The D gene is left open where the match is weak. Only some rows state a clone size, as once, few, many or a class for expanded clones.

CDR3: CASSQLAGGYNEQFF
DNA: TGTGCCAGCAGCCAACTAGCGGGGGGATACAATGAGCAGTTCTTC
D: TRBD2
V: TRBV14
J: TRBJ2-1
size: -

CDR3: CASSQDRGGGADTQYF
DNA: TGCGCCAGCAGCCAAGATCGGGGCGGGGGGGCAGATACGCAGTATTTT
D: TRBD2
V: TRBV4-3
J: TRBJ2-3
size: -

CDR3: CASSLLGWTTSTDTQYF
DNA: TGCGCCAGCAGCTTGTTGGGCTGGACAACTAGCACAGATACGCAGTATTTT
D: -
V: TRBV5-1
J: TRBJ2-3
size: -

CDR3: CASQETRVPYEQYF
DNA: TGTGCCAGCCAAGAAACCAGAGTCCCCTACGAGCAGTACTTC
D: -
V: TRBV19
J: TRBJ2-7
size: -

CDR3: CASSIAGGAGSYTF
DNA: TGTGCCAGTAGTATTGCAGGGGGCGCGGGGAGCTACACCTTC
D: TRBD1
V: TRBV19
J: TRBJ1-2
size: many

CDR3: CASSYAYRGYNEQFF
DNA: TGTGCCAGCAGTTACGCCTACAGGGGCTACAATGAGCAGTTCTTC
D: TRBD1
V: TRBV6-5
J: TRBJ2-1
size: -

CDR3: CASSVADSGQFF
DNA: TGTGCCAGCAGCGTAGCCGACTCCGGGCAGTTCTTC
D: -
V: TRBV9
J: TRBJ2-1
size: -

CDR3: CASSLAAGLDQETQYF
DNA: TGTGCCAGCAGCTTAGCAGCAGGGCTCGACCAAGAGACCCAGTACTTC
D: -
V: TRBV7-9
J: TRBJ2-5
size: -

CDR3: CASRNHRDRTYEQYF
DNA: TGTGCCAGCAGGAACCACCGGGACAGAACCTACGAGCAGTACTTC
D: TRBD1
V: TRBV2
J: TRBJ2-7
size: -

CDR3: CSKRAREKETQYF
DNA: TGCAGCAAAAGGGCCAGGGAAAAAGAGACCCAGTACTTC
D: -
V: TRBV29-1
J: TRBJ2-5
size: -

CDR3: CASSHYTGLGPRQGDGYTF
DNA: TGCGCCAGCAGCCATTATACGGGCCTCGGGCCTCGGCAGGGCGATGGCTACACCTTC
D: -
V: TRBV4-3
J: TRBJ1-2
size: -

CDR3: CASSMQVFYNSPLHF
DNA: TGTGCCAGCAGCATGCAGGTCTTCTATAATTCACCCCTCCACTTT
D: -
V: TRBV7-2
J: TRBJ1-6
size: -

CDR3: CASSQSGEQYF
DNA: TGTGCCAGCAGCCAGTCGGGCGAGCAGTACTTC
D: -
V: TRBV14
J: TRBJ2-7
size: -

CDR3: CASSETGGRSNEQFF
DNA: TGTGCCAGCAGTGAAACAGGGGGCCGAAGCAATGAGCAGTTCTTC
D: TRBD1
V: TRBV6-1
J: TRBJ2-1
size: once

CDR3: CASSPGSSYEQYF
DNA: TGTGCCAGCAGCCCCGGGAGCTCCTACGAGCAGTACTTC
D: -
V: TRBV5-6
J: TRBJ2-7
size: -

CDR3: CASSAGGAMNEQFF
DNA: TGTGCCAGCAGCGCCGGGGGGGCCATGAATGAGCAGTTCTTC
D: TRBD2
V: TRBV9
J: TRBJ2-1
size: -

CDR3: CASSIGGLLGEAFF
DNA: TGTGCCAGTAGTATTGGAGGCCTTCTGGGTGAAGCTTTCTTT
D: -
V: TRBV19
J: TRBJ1-1
size: -

CDR3: CASRTQGGYEQYF
DNA: TGTGCCAGCAGGACCCAGGGGGGATACGAGCAGTACTTC
D: -
V: TRBV28
J: TRBJ2-7
size: -

CDR3: CATRLGQGKVEQYF
DNA: TGTGCCACCCGCCTGGGACAGGGTAAGGTCGAGCAGTACTTC
D: TRBD1
V: TRBV7-8
J: TRBJ2-7
size: -

CDR3: CASSQGGSGTEAFF
DNA: TGCGCCAGCAGCCAAGGAGGGAGTGGCACTGAAGCTTTCTTT
D: -
V: TRBV4-1
J: TRBJ1-1
size: -

CDR3: CASSLYQGNTEAFF
DNA: TGCGCCAGCAGCTTATACCAGGGGAACACTGAAGCTTTCTTT
D: -
V: TRBV5-1
J: TRBJ1-1
size: -

CDR3: CASSDISFATNEKLFF
DNA: TGTGCCAGCAGTGACATATCGTTTGCAACTAATGAAAAACTGTTTTTT
D: -
V: TRBV2
J: TRBJ1-4
size: -

CDR3: CASSLDTYSYEQYF
DNA: TGTGCCAGCAGCCTTGACACCTACTCCTACGAGCAGTACTTC
D: -
V: TRBV5-4
J: TRBJ2-7
size: -

CDR3: CASSFGGRYNEQFF
DNA: TGTGCCAGCAGCTTCGGGGGACGATACAATGAGCAGTTCTTC
D: -
V: TRBV7-9
J: TRBJ2-1
size: -

CDR3: CASSYDQGASPLHF
DNA: TGTGCCAGCAGTTACGACCAGGGCGCTTCACCCCTCCACTTT
D: -
V: TRBV6-5
J: TRBJ1-6
size: -

CDR3: CASSLATALASYEQYF
DNA: TGTGCCAGCAGCTTAGCCACAGCACTTGCCTCCTACGAGCAGTACTTC
D: -
V: TRBV7-2
J: TRBJ2-7
size: -

CDR3: CASSQDLVAGGRENIQYF
DNA: TGCGCCAGCAGCCAAGATTTGGTCGCGGGGGGGCGGGAAAACATTCAGTACTTC
D: TRBD2
V: TRBV4-3
J: TRBJ2-4
size: -

CDR3: CASSITGTTTDTQYF
DNA: TGCGCCAGCAGCATTACCGGGACTACCACAGATACGCAGTATTTT
D: TRBD2
V: TRBV5-1
J: TRBJ2-3
size: -

CDR3: CASSPRAENGYTF
DNA: TGTGCCAGCAGTCCCCGGGCCGAAAATGGCTACACCTTC
D: -
V: TRBV2
J: TRBJ1-2
size: -

CDR3: CASSPRTGGDTQYF
DNA: TGCGCCAGCAGCCCCAGGACAGGGGGTGATACGCAGTATTTT
D: TRBD1
V: TRBV4-1
J: TRBJ2-3
size: -

CDR3: CSVEGEGWGGAFF
DNA: TGCAGCGTTGAAGGTGAGGGGTGGGGTGGAGCTTTCTTT
D: -
V: TRBV29-1
J: TRBJ1-1
size: -

CDR3: CASSLLAGATDTQYF
DNA: TGTGCCAGCAGCTTACTTGCGGGGGCCACAGATACGCAGTATTTT
D: -
V: TRBV7-2
J: TRBJ2-3
size: -

CDR3: CAISQRYNEQFF
DNA: TGTGCCATCTCTCAGAGGTACAATGAGCAGTTCTTC
D: -
V: TRBV2
J: TRBJ2-1
size: once

CDR3: CASSLAVDQPQHF
DNA: TGTGCCAGCAGTTTAGCAGTCGATCAGCCCCAGCATTTT
D: -
V: TRBV27
J: TRBJ1-5
size: once

CDR3: CSVEYFTDTQYF
DNA: TGCAGCGTTGAATACTTCACAGATACGCAGTATTTT
D: -
V: TRBV29-1
J: TRBJ2-3
size: -

CDR3: CASSESWGSYEQYF
DNA: TGTGCCAGCAGTGAAAGTTGGGGTAGCTACGAGCAGTACTTC
D: -
V: TRBV6-1
J: TRBJ2-7
size: once

CDR3: CASSQVLLGQTYEQYF
DNA: TGCGCCAGCAGCCAAGTTTTGTTAGGACAGACCTACGAGCAGTACTTC
D: -
V: TRBV4-1
J: TRBJ2-7
size: -

CDR3: CASSPYAGWTEAFF
DNA: TGTGCCAGCAGCCCCTATGCGGGGTGGACTGAAGCTTTCTTT
D: -
V: TRBV9
J: TRBJ1-1
size: once

CDR3: CASSISGGQGDTQYF
DNA: TGTGCCAGCAGCATTAGCGGGGGCCAGGGGGATACGCAGTATTTT
D: TRBD2
V: TRBV11-2
J: TRBJ2-3
size: -

CDR3: CSVGTGVRNQPQHF
DNA: TGCAGCGTCGGGACAGGGGTCCGCAATCAGCCCCAGCATTTT
D: TRBD1
V: TRBV29-1
J: TRBJ1-5
size: once

CDR3: CASSQSGRGLYEQYF
DNA: TGCGCCAGCAGCCAGAGTGGCAGGGGGCTCTACGAGCAGTACTTC
D: TRBD1
V: TRBV5-1
J: TRBJ2-7
size: -

CDR3: CASSQDLVGTSAANTGELFF
DNA: TGTGCCAGCAGCCAAGATCTGGTAGGGACTAGCGCCGCGAACACCGGGGAGCTGTTTTTT
D: TRBD2
V: TRBV4-2
J: TRBJ2-2
size: -

CDR3: CASSRDSTYNEQFF
DNA: TGTGCCAGCTCACGGGACAGTACCTACAATGAGCAGTTCTTC
D: TRBD1
V: TRBV18
J: TRBJ2-1
size: -

CDR3: CASSWGRARPRETQYF
DNA: TGTGCCAGCAGCTGGGGGAGAGCACGACCAAGAGAGACCCAGTACTTC
D: -
V: TRBV7-2
J: TRBJ2-5
size: -

CDR3: CSVVGRVGTANTEAFF
DNA: TGCAGCGTTGTTGGGCGAGTTGGGACGGCGAACACTGAAGCTTTCTTT
D: -
V: TRBV29-1
J: TRBJ1-1
size: -